These T cell receptor beta chains were read from a single sample in a study of CXCR3-negative and CXCR3-positive naive CD8 T cells. Following a re-call of the 5' RACE reads, TCRdb has one entry per CDR3 protein and lacks DNA. This sample's table reports some 47,000 distinct CDR3 sequences. The specimen sequenced was naive CXCR3+ CD8+ T cells from blood. The source is a human donor in good health. Some clones in this sample may be carry-over from other donors' samples. The CDR3 runs from the conserved cysteine through the conserved F or W. The order of the fields is V gene, J gene, CDR3 protein.

v_call: TRBV28
j_call: TRBJ2-1
cdr3_aa: CASSLYRGPPYNEQFF

v_call: TRBV12-3/TRBV12-4
j_call: TRBJ2-4
cdr3_aa: CASSVSGGQAKNIQYF

v_call: TRBV7-2
j_call: TRBJ1-3
cdr3_aa: CASSPWTGGFGNTIYF

v_call: TRBV9
j_call: TRBJ2-7
cdr3_aa: CASSGDTNPSYEQYF

v_call: TRBV29-1
j_call: TRBJ2-2
cdr3_aa: CSVPRIEANTGELFF

v_call: TRBV7-9
j_call: TRBJ1-2
cdr3_aa: CASSLMDRSYGYTF

v_call: TRBV12-3/TRBV12-4
j_call: TRBJ2-1
cdr3_aa: CASSLTGNEQFF

v_call: TRBV6-6
j_call: TRBJ2-7
cdr3_aa: CASSLQGGSNEQYF

v_call: TRBV19
j_call: TRBJ2-7
cdr3_aa: CASSIGSPTYEQYF

v_call: TRBV7-9
j_call: TRBJ2-5
cdr3_aa: CASSYPGGQALYF

v_call: TRBV27
j_call: TRBJ2-2
cdr3_aa: CASSFYNTGELFF

v_call: TRBV7-6
j_call: TRBJ2-1
cdr3_aa: CASSLGTGGESQFF

v_call: TRBV11-2
j_call: TRBJ2-7
cdr3_aa: CASSYTPGTAYEQYF

v_call: TRBV4-2
j_call: TRBJ1-1
cdr3_aa: CASSQGGPNTEAFF

v_call: TRBV2
j_call: TRBJ1-2
cdr3_aa: CASSEYVRSWDSYGYTF

v_call: TRBV28
j_call: TRBJ1-5
cdr3_aa: CASSLVDRDSNQPQHF

v_call: TRBV9
j_call: TRBJ2-7
cdr3_aa: CASSGTGGEQYF

v_call: TRBV28
j_call: TRBJ2-3
cdr3_aa: CASSLAGARTDTQYF

v_call: TRBV12-3/TRBV12-4
j_call: TRBJ2-3
cdr3_aa: CASSFITDTQYF

v_call: TRBV29-1
j_call: TRBJ2-7
cdr3_aa: CSVLISGTGSYEQYF

v_call: TRBV2
j_call: TRBJ2-7
cdr3_aa: CASSEGDSFYEQYF

v_call: TRBV9
j_call: TRBJ2-1
cdr3_aa: CASSVLSTPDEQFF

v_call: TRBV7-9
j_call: TRBJ2-7
cdr3_aa: CASSLLSGGAYEQYF

v_call: TRBV20-1
j_call: TRBJ2-7
cdr3_aa: CSAIPDPSSYEQYF

v_call: TRBV7-3
j_call: TRBJ2-1
cdr3_aa: CASSLIHSSEQFF

v_call: TRBV7-9
j_call: TRBJ1-1
cdr3_aa: CASSLAQGMNTEAFF

v_call: TRBV7-3
j_call: TRBJ1-1
cdr3_aa: CAGSLGAQTEAFF

v_call: TRBV12-3/TRBV12-4
j_call: TRBJ2-5
cdr3_aa: CASSRWQPGLETQYF

v_call: TRBV5-6
j_call: TRBJ2-3
cdr3_aa: CASSLGGSDTQYF

v_call: TRBV20-1
j_call: TRBJ2-3
cdr3_aa: CSARADRREGLEDTQYF